A single sample is the source of the 26 T cell receptor beta chains below, sequenced in a study of T cells in Graves' hyperthyroidism and ophthalmopathy. The TCR beta CDR3 regions underwent amplification using RNA transcripts as the source. First-round RT-PCR of the TCR CDR3 relied on the HTBI primer set. MiXCR, applied by TCRdb to the multiplex PCR reads, yields one record per CDR3 protein. The sample yields 500,000 to 600,000 distinct CDR3 sequences, 40% to 50% seen once. Source material: peripheral blood or thyroid tissue (not recorded which). The receptors derive from an adult woman with Graves' disease, either hyperthyroidism or ophthalmopathy (not recorded which).

In this sample, this clonotype turned up a few times. The chain links TRBV7-9 to TRBJ1-5; the match to TRBD1 covers 10 bases. This CDR3 is built from 16 residues. Unmatched junction bases numbered 6, after V lost 5 bases and J lost 2 bases. The germline V gene encodes CDR1 SEHNR and CDR2 FQNEAQ (reference sequence). The CDR3 coding sequence is TGTGCCAGCAGCCAGTACGGGACAGGGGGCAATCAGCCCCAGCATTTT. This translates into CASSQYGTGGNQPQHF.

This clonotype was seen repeatedly, ten times or more. The DNA of the CDR3 is TGTGCCAGCAGAGACGACAGGGTTCGAGAGACCCAGTACTTC. This translates into CASRDDRVRETQYF. The chain combines TRBV2 with TRBJ2-5; the match to TRBD1 covers 7 bases. Germline-derived CDR1 and CDR2 are SNHLY and FYNNEI. The CDR3 is 14 amino acids. J gave up 4 bases and V 6 bases, and 8 bases lay outside the gene matches. The whole variable domain, remainder taken from reference TRBV2 and TRBJ2-5, is EPEVTQTPSHQVTQMGQEVILRCVPISNHLYFYWYRQILGQKVEFLVSFYNNEISEKSEIFDDQFSVERPDGSNFTLKIRSTKLEDSAMYFCASRDDRVRETQYFGPGTRLLVL.

This clonotype was recorded many times. V usage is TRBV20-1 and J usage is TRBJ1-5; 8 bases agree with TRBD1. V lost 6 bases to trimming and J lost 4 bases; unmatched junction nucleotides: 5. The CDR3 contains 13 residues. Germline-derived CDR1 and CDR2 are DFQATT and SNEGSKA (reference sequence). As DNA, the CDR3 is TGCAGTGCAACCCGGGACAGGAATCAGCCCCAGCATTTT. Protein: CSATRDRNQPQHF.

This clonotype was picked up many times. The J gene is TRBJ2-7, the V gene TRBV5-6; 7 bases are shared with TRBD1. The CDR3 sequence is 15 residues long. V gave up 4 bases and J gave up 5 bases; unmatched junction bases: 12. CDR1 and CDR2 (germline): SGHDT, YYEEEE. The CDR3 is CASSQMTGILHEQYF. CDR3 bases: TGTGCCAGCAGCCAGATGACAGGGATTCTACACGAGCAGTACTTC.

This clonotype has a count of ten or more. The V and J genes are TRBV11-2 and TRBJ1-1, with 9 bases aligning to TRBD1. The CDR3 contains 14 residues. Trimming at V came to 3 bases and at J to 6 bases, leaving 5 bases not matched to a gene. CDR1 is SGHAT, CDR2 FQNNGV, per germline. CDR3 nucleotide sequence: TGTGCCAGCAGCTTCGACAGGGGGTGGGCTGAAGCTTTCTTT. Translation gives CASSFDRGWAEAFF.

Here the CDR3 DNA reads TGTGCCAGCAGTGCTAGCGTGGGGGGATCGGGAAACACTGAAGCTTTCTTT. Translated: CASSASVGGSGNTEAFF. The rearrangement joins TRBV25-1 to TRBJ1-1, with D maybe TRBD1 (5 bases). The CDR3 runs to 17 residues. In germline, CDR1 is MGHDK, CDR2 SYGVNS. Trimming took 4 bases from V and 2 from J, leaving 20 bases between them. Using reference TRBV25-1 and TRBJ1-1 for the parts outside the CDR3, the full variable domain is EADIYQTPRYLVIGTGKKITLECSQTMGHDKMYWYQQDPGMELHLIHYSYGVNSTEKGDLSSESTVSRIRTEHFPLTLESARPSHTSQYLCASSASVGGSGNTEAFFGQGTRLTVV.

Ten or more counts support this clonotype. The chain couples TRBV24-1 to TRBJ1-2; 9 nucleotides align to TRBD1. J lost 7 bases, V lost 9 bases, and 8 bases had no gene match. The CDR3 sequence is 13 residues long. Germline V gene sequence: CDR1 KGHDR, CDR2 SFDVKD. The DNA for the CDR3 is TGTGCCACCGAAACGGGACAGGGTTTTGGCTACACCTTC. It translates to CATETGQGFGYTF.

This chain connects TRBV20-1 to TRBJ2-2; possible D gene TRBD1, 6 bases. CDR1 is DFQATT and CDR2 is SNEGSKA in the germline V gene (reference sequence). Trimming took off 0 bases at V and 2 bases at J, with 16 bases between the two ends. The CDR3 covers 17 residues. The CDR3 here is CSARDWEWGPNTGELFF. The DNA of the CDR3 is TGCAGTGCTAGAGATTGGGAATGGGGGCCAAACACCGGGGAGCTGTTTTTT.

The chain couples TRBV20-1 to TRBJ2-7, with D perhaps TRBD2 (5 bases). This CDR3 is 13 amino acids long. CDR1 is DFQATT, CDR2 SNEGSKA, per germline (reference sequence). Trimming left V 1 base short and J 2 bases short, with 9 bases between. CDR3 residues: CSARGASPYEQYF. In nucleotides, the CDR3 is TGCAGTGCTAGAGGTGCTAGCCCCTACGAGCAGTACTTC.

This clonotype came up a few times. This chain joins TRBV15 and TRBJ2-5; TRBD2 matches at 8 bases. The CDR3 is made up of 15 amino acids. J was trimmed by 4 bases and V by 3 bases; bases with no gene match: 7. Germline lookup yields CDR1 LNHNV and CDR2 YYDKDF (reference sequence). The CDR3 coding sequence is TGTGCCACCAGCAGGACCGGGACTAGGGGAGAGACCCAGTACTTC. Translated, it gives CATSRTGTRGETQYF.

V gene TRBV6-1 combines with J gene TRBJ1-1; D uncertain. The germline V gene encodes CDR1 MNHNS and CDR2 SASEGT. The V end was cut by 1 base, the J end by 10 bases, with 13 bases between. The CDR3 extends over 13 amino acids. The DNA of the CDR3 is TGTGCCAGCAGTGAAGGGAGCTCACGAGGAGCTTTCTTT. It codes for CASSEGSSRGAFF.

The chain carries TRBV20-1 and TRBJ1-2; TRBD1 matches 10 bases. Germline V CDR1 and CDR2: DFQATT, SNEGSKA (reference sequence). CDR3 size: 14 residues. V shed 5 bases and J 6 bases; nucleotides not matched to a gene: 9. The chain's CDR3 is CSAREGTGDDGYTF. The CDR3 coding sequence is TGCAGTGCTCGGGAAGGGACAGGGGACGATGGCTACACCTTC.

The CDR3 DNA sequence: TGTGCCACCAGCAGAGATGAGGCCGGGAACACTGAAGCTTTCTTT. This codes for CATSRDEAGNTEAFF. V is TRBV15 and J is TRBJ1-1, with D hard to call. V gave up 0 bases and J gave up 1 base, with 9 bases separating them. The CDR3 consists of 15 residues. The germline V gene encodes CDR1 LNHNV and CDR2 YYDKDF (reference sequence). Looking up the rest from reference TRBV15 and TRBJ1-1 gives the full variable domain: DAMVIQNPRYQVTQFGKPVTLSCSQTLNHNVMYWYQQKSSQAPKLLFHYYDKDFNNEADTPDNFQSRRPNTSFCFLDIRSPGLGDTAMYLCATSRDEAGNTEAFFGQGTRLTVV.

This clonotype was observed many times. The chain joins TRBV7-9 to TRBJ1-1; 9 bases line up with TRBD1. The CDR3 loop spans 17 amino acids. CDR1 and CDR2 from the germline V gene are SEHNR and FQNEAQ (reference sequence). Germline trimming cut 7 bases from V and 2 bases from J; bases unmatched to any gene: 14. CDR3 nucleotides: TGTGCCAGCACCCCAGGACAGGGGAGGGGAAGAAACACTGAAGCTTTCTTT. Its protein product is CASTPGQGRGRNTEAFF. Drawing the rest from reference TRBV7-9 and TRBJ1-1, the complete variable domain is DTGVSQNPRHKITKRGQNVTFRCDPISEHNRLYWYRQTLGQGPEFLTYFQNEAQLEKSRLLSDRFSAERPKGSFSTLEIQRTEQGDSAMYLCASTPGQGRGRNTEAFFGQGTRLTVV.

The rearrangement links TRBV20-1 to TRBJ2-7; either TRBD1 or TRBD2 may supply D (6 bases each). The V and J ends lost 5 bases and 6 bases respectively, with 17 bases between them. The CDR3 sequence is 13 residues long. Germline V gene data show CDR1 as DFQATT and CDR2 as SNEGSKA (reference sequence). Here the CDR3 DNA reads TGCAGTGCTCCATACAGGGTGGGGGGCGAGCAGTACTTC. Its translation is CSAPYRVGGEQYF.

This clonotype was counted ten times or more. The J gene is TRBJ1-1, the V gene TRBV29-1, with 7 nucleotides matching TRBD1. The germline V gene encodes CDR1 SQVTM and CDR2 ANQGSEA. V lost 7 bases to trimming and J lost 4 bases; unmatched junction nucleotides: 12. This CDR3 is built from 14 residues. CDR3 residues: CSAYESTGLTEAFF. The CDR3 DNA reads TGCAGCGCCTACGAATCGACAGGGCTCACTGAAGCTTTCTTT.

This chain joins TRBV6-2 or TRBV6-3 and TRBJ1-5, with TRBD1 matching 10 bases. After removal of 4 bases from V and 5 bases from J, the junction contained 11 bases not matched to a gene. Germline V gene sequence: CDR1 MNHEY, CDR2 SVGEGT. This CDR3 contains 17 residues. CDR3 coding DNA: TGTGCCAGCAGTTCCCTCGACAGGGGGCATCAGGATCAGCCCCAGCATTTT. Amino acid sequence: CASSSLDRGHQDQPQHF.

The rearrangement links TRBV10-3 to TRBJ1-2; 11 bases are shared with TRBD1. This CDR3 contains 15 residues. Germline V lookup: CDR1 ENHRY, CDR2 SYGVKD. J gave up 6 bases and V 10 bases, and 13 bases lay outside the gene matches. CDR3 loop: CASTTGQGAVNGYTF. CDR3 nucleotide sequence: TGTGCCAGCACTACAGGACAGGGGGCTGTTAATGGCTACACCTTC.

This clonotype was seen just once. The chain employs TRBV10-3 and TRBJ1-3; 12 nucleotides agree with TRBD1. CDR3 length: 16 amino acids. The germline gives CDR1 ENHRY, CDR2 SYGVKD. V trimming: 4 bases; J trimming: 4 bases; junction bases outside the gene matches: 5. For the CDR3, the DNA is TGTGCCATCAGTGTACGGGACAGGGGGCAGGGAAACACCATATATTTT. Translation gives CAISVRDRGQGNTIYF.

The V call is TRBV24-1, the J call TRBJ1-5; 7 bases fit TRBD1. This CDR3 has 15 amino acids. CDR1 KGHDR and CDR2 SFDVKD come from the germline V gene. The V gene end was trimmed by 4 bases and the J gene end by 4 bases; junction bases not matched to a gene: 6. This CDR3 reads CATSDPGQANQPQHF. The CDR3 DNA reads TGTGCCACCAGTGACCCAGGACAGGCTAATCAGCCCCAGCATTTT.

The chain is built from TRBV29-1 and TRBJ1-4; D uncertain. There are 12 residues in the CDR3. The germline V gene encodes CDR1 SQVTM and CDR2 ANQGSEA. Trimming left V 5 bases short and J 2 bases short, with 6 bases between. CDR3 loop: CSVRGTNEKLFF. The CDR3 region has the DNA TGCAGCGTTCGCGGGACTAATGAAAAACTGTTTTTT.

This clonotype was detected a few times. The V gene is TRBV6-5, the J gene TRBJ2-2; D possibly corresponds to TRBD2 (5 bases). The germline V and J ends were trimmed by 6 bases and 3 bases, with 14 bases remaining between them. The CDR3 length is 15 residues. CDR1 is MNHEY, CDR2 SVGAGI, per germline. Here the CDR3 DNA reads TGTGCCAGCAGACCTAGCTCGGGGTACACCGGGGAGCTGTTTTTT. It encodes CASRPSSGYTGELFF.

Only a few counts were recorded for this clonotype. CDR3 nucleotides: TGTGCCAGCAGGGACGGGGGCTCTGGAAACACCATATATTTT. This encodes CASRDGGSGNTIYF. This chain uses TRBV6-5 with TRBJ1-3, with TRBD1 as a possible D gene (5 bases). The CDR3 covers 14 residues. The V gene lost 6 bases and the J gene lost 0 bases, with 9 bases spanning the gap. Per germline, CDR1 MNHEY and CDR2 SVGAGI.

On this clonotype itself: This may arise from a read error, as a much more abundant clone is one base away. The chain joins TRBV5-6 to TRBJ2-5; no definite D call. CDR1 is SGHDT and CDR2 is YYEEEE in the germline V gene. CDR3 length equals 13 residues. With 0 bases removed from V and 1 base from J, the gap between germline ends came to 4 bases. CDR3 coding DNA: TGTGCCAGCAGCTTGGACCCCCAAGAGACCCAGTACTTC. Encoded protein: CASSLDPQETQYF. Using reference TRBV5-6 and TRBJ2-5 for the parts outside the CDR3, the full variable domain is DAGVTQSPTHLIKTRGQQVTLRCSPKSGHDTVSWYQQALGQGPQFIFQYYEEEERQRGNFPDRFSGHQFPNYSSELNVNALLLGDSALYLCASSLDPQETQYFGPGTRLLVL.

The chain employs TRBV4-3 and TRBJ2-7; D is uncertain. The V end lost 2 bases, the J end lost 4 bases, and 15 bases lay between the germline ends. The CDR3 has 15 residues. CDR1 LGHNA and CDR2 YSLEER come from the germline V gene. The CDR3 spells CASSQSSGSRYEQYF. CDR3 sequence (DNA): TGCGCCAGCAGCCAATCCAGTGGGTCTCGGTACGAGCAGTACTTC.

The chain is built from TRBV10-3 and TRBJ2-7, with TRBD1 matching over 7 bases. Germline CDR1 ENHRY, CDR2 SYGVKD. V shed 4 bases and J 1 base; nucleotides not matched to a gene: 4. CDR3 length equals 14 residues. This chain's CDR3 is CAISARTGSYEQYF. CDR3 in DNA: TGTGCCATCAGTGCTCGGACAGGATCCTACGAGCAGTACTTC.